This section outlines one T cell receptor beta chain sequence together with its context. Its specificity is not known. These data belong to a study of radiotherapy plus CTLA-4 blockade in lung cancer. Study overall: Patients showed objective responses in 18% of cases, and disease control was achieved by about 30%.

Focal radiation plus CTLA-4 blockade with ipilimumab was given to patients with chemo-refractory metastatic non-small-cell lung cancer. This CDR3 spans 14 amino acids. Trimming shortened V by 0 bases and J by 2 bases, and 7 bases separated the two germline ends. Germline CDR1 SGHRS, CDR2 YFSETQ. The study, taken as a whole, reports: Blood saw expansion of tumor-derived TCR clones after radiotherapy plus ipilimumab. Response, reportedly, was best predicted by interferon-beta along with early blood T cell clone dynamics.

Clones were read by immunoSEQ multiplex PCR, and TCRdb kept only the in-frame ones, dropping some. The sample holds approximately 100,000 clones, over 65% seen once. The source of this sequence is a human donor with non-small cell lung cancer that progressed on radiotherapy plus ipilimumab. Some clones in this sample may be carry-over from other donors' samples. The input for sequencing was peripheral blood, taken from a patient treated with radiotherapy plus ipilimumab. The chain employs TRBV5-1 and TRBJ2-3; D is unresolved. The CDR3 sequence: CASSLEAPTDTQYF. The CDR3 coding sequence is TGCGCCAGCAGCTTGGAGGCCCCCACAGATACGCAGTATTTT.